The T cell receptor beta chain under discussion was sequenced for a study of cytomegalovirus exposure and HLA in healthy donors (dated 2017 in TCRdb). With respect to the entire study: An earlier analysis of under 600 of the donors reported 250 to 350 Gb of sequence data and some 120 million unique TCR beta sequences from some 180 million T cells. A later analysis re-analyzed previously published TCR beta repertoires from roughly 600 donors and added high-resolution HLA genotyping to study TCR occurrence patterns. The study aimed to test whether cataloging public T cell receptors could reveal signatures of past pathogen exposure. The study used immunosequencing to profile the T cell repertoires of approximately 630 subjects and linked those repertoires to cytomegalovirus serostatus. The later analysis used no new phenotypic data to find candidate immune exposures, relying instead on TCR beta sequences and their occurrence across donors. To predict cytomegalovirus infection status, the study brought together high-throughput TCR immunosequencing, statistical association of individual TCRs with disease status, and machine learning. Donor age, sex, ethnicity and CMV serostatus were compiled alongside the repertoire data. Of the 300 to 500 genotyped donors, roughly 80% were placed in the genetic ancestry cluster associated with self-reported Caucasian donors. In addition to the first cohort of 666 subjects, a separate validation cohort of over 90 different subjects was used. In a later genetic analysis, genome-wide SNP genotypes for about 65% of the 666 donors were used, and that subset was treated as a discovery cohort. An earlier analysis of 587 of the donors used high-throughput TCR beta sequencing to judge whether each TCR beta V gene segment behaved as functional or pseudogenic. An early release that covered some 630 HLA-typed donors contained about 290 gigabases of sequencing data and 80 million or so unique TCR sequences. Both class I and class II loci were covered by HLA typing, at four-digit resolution. The number of donors typed differed by locus, with about 629-630 for A, B, C, DRB1 and DQB1, roughly 520 for DQA1, approximately 570 for DPA1, and 400 to 490 for DPB1. All discovery cohort repertoires had been generated using a single sequencing platform. Because of strong linkage in the cohort, a few DR-DQ haplotypes were treated as single units for association and clustering. On average, around 230,000 unique TCR beta nucleotide sequences were sequenced per donor among roughly 430 genotyped donors of the cohort, with about 17% of those sequences being non-productive.

The cohort was made up of 500 to 800 healthy bone marrow donors. All cohort members were sampled while nominally healthy, although unrecorded immune exposures were likely present. The donor was CMV seronegative and was included in the group of approximately 350 seronegative cohort members. A peripheral blood sample was provided by each donor, and peripheral blood mononuclear cells were used for TCR beta sequencing. Genomic DNA was extracted from the blood cell samples with the Qiagen DNeasy Blood Extraction Kit. Germline trimming amounts to 1 base on V and 2 bases on J, with 12 as the count of junction bases outside the gene matches. The CDR3 numbers 19 residues from cysteine through phenylalanine. Only the CDR3 DNA is retained, 57 bases long and in frame from the first base. The germline V gene yields SGHAT for CDR1 and FQNNGV for CDR2. Study-wide findings and limitations: Linkage disequilibrium might explain the correlated functional status among segregating V segments, but an unknown experimental factor could not be excluded. A later analysis found that HLA-associated TCR beta chains were more clonally expanded and had lower generation probabilities than equally common non-associated chains. In both the original and validation cohorts, the classifier was reported to diagnose cytomegalovirus status with high specificity and sensitivity. A total of some 180 TCR beta chains were listed by the study as associated with cytomegalovirus. A further reported finding was that TCR beta sequences accurately predicted the HLA-A and HLA-B alleles for most subjects in the first cohort. Most TCR sequences were seen in very few donors, while some public TCRs were found in many individuals. According to a later genetic analysis, donors in an Asian-associated ancestry cluster had fewer N-insertions in productive TCRs than the approximately 650-donor mean. At a false discovery rate of 0.05, a later analysis linked some 18,000 TCR beta sequences to specific HLA alleles. Presence/absence analyses assumed roughly uniform sequencing depth across donors, an assumption that may not hold. Over 15 rarely observed V segments, including chromosome 9 orphons, were excluded from the earlier analysis of about 610 of the donors because counts were too low. When HLA alleles, especially DR and DQ, strongly co-occurred, attributing TCR associations to individual alleles was difficult. A later analysis found that most CMV-associated TCR beta chains appeared HLA-restricted, with HLA associations seemingly driven largely by CMV exposure. An earlier analysis of approximately 530 of the donors showed that most TCR beta V segments appeared in productive rearrangements either about 90% or about 30% of the time, which broadly matched IMGT annotations. HLA typing was unavailable for some donors at each locus, so association tests used only the typed subset. A few of the identified cytomegalovirus-associated TCR beta chains were confirmed in vitro to be specific for cytomegalovirus antigens. A later analysis reported that several top co-occurrence clusters appeared linked to parvovirus B19, influenza, CMV and Epstein-Barr virus. The authors suggested that the approach could potentially be extended to other disease states and immunological phenotypes. A later analysis found that TCR association rates varied across HLA loci, with DRB1 alleles showing the most associated TCRs and HLA-C alleles the fewest. A later genetic analysis associated a missense DCLRE1C variant with V-gene and J-gene trimming of TCR beta chains, and an independent cohort replicated the association. The 87-base-pair reads could not distinguish some IMGT-functional V segments, including TRBV6-2 and TRBV6-3, so those segments were excluded. Immune exposure information for the cohort was limited to CMV serostatus. The sequencing pipeline was judged likely to have produced a cluster of highly shared sequence variants as a technical artifact. This cohort had only TCR beta chains sequenced, and the lack of alpha or paired-chain data limited which features could be detected.

Note on this clone: Its target antigen remains unknown. No qualities accompany the bases; no much larger clone lies one base away.

Libraries came from the immunoSEQ multiplex PCR assay. A mixture of 60 forward primers for TCR Vbeta segments and 13 reverse primers for TCR Jbeta segments was used in the multiplex PCR. The CDR3 region of rearranged TCR beta genes was amplified from genomic DNA with a multiplex PCR assay. The amplified TCR beta libraries were sequenced on the Illumina HiSeq System as 87-base-pair reads. The paper's data handling went like this. A later analysis counted around 72 million unique TCR beta chains across the 550 to 800 repertoires, and about 10 million of these chains were shared by at least two donors. Raw reads were error-corrected and collapsed into unique sequences by a nearest-neighbor algorithm in which closely related sequences were merged to remove PCR and sequencing errors. Alignment of CDR3 sequences to IMGT reference sequences was used to assign V, D and J gene segments. For a sequence to be retained, a match of at least six nucleotides was required to both a V gene segment and a J gene segment. Rearrangements were called productive when the CDR3 lacked stop codons and stayed in frame with V and J; all others were non-productive. CDR3 was defined by IMGT convention, running from the second conserved V-encoded cysteine to the conserved J-encoded phenylalanine. The earlier analysis of approximately 500 of the donors excluded sequences that lacked an unambiguous match to a single V gene segment. In an earlier analysis of a few hundred of the donors, V segments were called functional above 56.7% productive rearrangements and were called segregating when the between-donor standard deviation exceeded 5%. A statistical classification framework was built to diagnose cytomegalovirus status from the catalog of TCR beta chain sequences. In a later analysis, TCR nucleotide sequences were compared against IMGT/GENE-DB human TR gene sequences so that V and J genes could be assigned. Using the TCRdist pipeline, a later analysis assigned CDR3 sequences along with most-parsimonious VDJ recombination scenarios. In a later analysis, each TCR beta chain was defined by its CDR3 amino acid sequence together with its V-gene family, and reads without a unique V-gene family were excluded. As a way to deal with suspected cross-contamination and a sequencing artifact, a later analysis dropped 450 to 700 nucleotide sequences that were highly shared and had low generation probability. A later analysis calculated a clonal expansion index for each public chain from normalized within-repertoire ranks of inferred template counts. Generation probabilities in a later analysis came from a VDJ recombination model fitted to out-of-frame rearrangements, and those results were checked against IGoR. Hypergeometric tests were used in a later analysis to score TCR-TCR, TCR-HLA and TCR-CMV co-occurrence, with a repertoire-size bias correction applied to the TCR pairs. In a later analysis, false discovery rates were estimated by permuting HLA or CMV assignments 20 times. In a later analysis, co-occurring TCRs were grouped using DBSCAN, and TCRdist sequence similarity was added for clustering within HLA-allele-positive subsets. Repertoires with fewer than 30,000 or more than 120,000 public chains, plus five repertoires with anomalous nucleotide sharing, were excluded from co-occurrence clustering. Sourced from immuneACCESS, this table was stored by TCRdb with only in-frame sequences that have V and J called. A share of the clones is absent; for the studies checked, an unresolved V gene accounts for under half, and the remainder has no known explanation. V, J and clone size are taken as reported in that table, and D and trimming were inferred from the DNA itself. The sample has about 200,000 clones on record, about 87% of them singletons. The leading ten clones occupy over 1% of the sample.

The receptor chain draws on TRBV11-2 and TRBJ2-5, with 11 bases matching TRBD1. This clonotype was obtained from a man aged 25-45 years in good health and CMV-seronegative. The specimen was PBMCs. The CDR3 region has the sequence CASSLVGTGGITGQETQYF. The DNA sequence is as follows: TGTGCCAGCAGCTTAGTAGGGACAGGGGGAATAACGGGGCAAGAGACCCAGTACTTC.